These 22 T cell receptor beta chains originate from one sample sequenced in a study of radiation and T cells in renal cell carcinoma. Indicated time point: blood 4 weeks post-SBRT, at nephrectomy. Treatment meaning: 15 Gy SBRT to primary tumor, nephrectomy 4 weeks later. Generated by immunoSEQ multiplex PCR, the TCRdb table keeps only in-frame clones and is missing some. Of about 150,000 clones listed, approximately 86% are singletons. Sample: blood, taken from a patient whose treatment included radiotherapy and nephrectomy. The receptors here all came from a woman in her fifties or sixties with renal cell carcinoma.

In DNA, the CDR3 is TGCAGTGCTAGAGAGGGGGGTGAGCAGTTCTTC. It translates to CSAREGGEQFF. This chain joins TRBV20-1 and TRBJ2-1; a weak D match, TRBD2 (6 bases). The CDR3 loop spans 11 amino acids. With 0 bases removed from V and 9 bases from J, the gap between germline ends came to 6 bases. CDR1 and CDR2 (germline): DFQATT, SNEGSKA (reference sequence).

The chain employs TRBV7-2 and TRBJ1-2, with TRBD1 matching over 9 bases. CDR1 is SGHTA and CDR2 is FQGNSA in the germline V gene. The junction had 4 bases not matched to a gene; V was cut back by 4 bases and J by 7 bases. This CDR3 region has 13 residues. The CDR3, as DNA: TGTGCCAGCAGCTCACAGGGGGCCGGTGGCTACACCTTC. It translates to CASSSQGAGGYTF.

This chain uses TRBV4-3 with TRBJ2-2; maybe TRBD1 (7 bases). Germline loops: CDR1 LGHNA, CDR2 YSLEER. Trimming took off 0 bases at V and 7 bases at J, with 15 bases between the two ends. CDR3 size: 16 residues. CDR3 nucleotides: TGCGCCAGCAGCCAAGATCACAACAGGGGAGGCGGGGAGCTGTTTTTT. Translation gives CASSQDHNRGGGELFF.

In DNA form, the CDR3 reads TGTGCCAGTAGTAGGAGACAGGGAGGAAGCGAGCAGTACTTC. As protein: CASSRRQGGSEQYF. The chain has TRBV19 and TRBJ2-7; a possible D gene is TRBD1 (7 bases). Trimming left V 4 bases short and J 6 bases short, with 16 bases between. This CDR3 comprises 14 residues. Germline CDR1 LNHDA, CDR2 SQIVND (reference sequence).

The chain links TRBV10-2 to TRBJ1-5, with 8 bases that match TRBD1. V lost 8 bases to trimming and J lost 2 bases; unmatched junction nucleotides: 5. Germline V gene data show CDR1 as WSHSY and CDR2 as SAAADI. CDR3 size: 14 residues. The CDR3 loop reads CASLQGVGNQPQHF. The CDR3 DNA sequence: TGCGCCAGCCTACAGGGGGTGGGCAATCAGCCCCAGCATTTT.

The chain carries TRBV7-2 and TRBJ1-2, with 8 positions matching TRBD1. The germline V gene encodes CDR1 SGHTA and CDR2 FQGNSA. The CDR3 contains 13 residues. V lost 6 bases and J lost 0; bases outside the gene matches: 0. The CDR3 spells CASRTGANYGYTF. The CDR3 DNA is TGTGCCAGCAGGACAGGGGCTAACTATGGCTACACCTTC.

The chain carries TRBV5-6 and TRBJ2-7; 9 bases match TRBD1. Per germline, CDR1 SGHDT and CDR2 YYEEEE. The CDR3 totals 18 residues. V trimming: 0 bases; J trimming: 2 bases; junction bases outside the gene matches: 12. The DNA of the CDR3 is TGTGCCAGCAGCTTGGCCGGGACAGGGTCCATATCAACCTACGAGCAGTACTTC. It specifies CASSLAGTGSISTYEQYF.

CDR3 sequence (DNA): TGTGCCAGCAGCTCAAGGGTCGACTATGGCTACACCTTC. Encoded protein: CASSSRVDYGYTF. This chain joins TRBV7-9 and TRBJ1-2; D ambiguous. The V end lost 4 bases, the J end lost 3 bases, and 9 bases lay between the germline ends. Germline values: CDR1 SEHNR, CDR2 FQNEAQ (reference sequence). CDR3 size: 13 residues.

The rearrangement links TRBV6-5 to TRBJ2-7, with 7 bases lining up with TRBD1. The CDR3 is 13 amino acids. V lost 7 bases and J lost 6; bases outside the gene matches: 9. Per germline, CDR1 MNHEY and CDR2 SVGAGI. The chain's CDR3 is CASKTTGFSEQYF. CDR3 sequence (DNA): TGTGCCAGCAAAACGACAGGGTTCAGCGAGCAGTACTTC.

V usage is TRBV7-2 and J usage is TRBJ2-3; D may be TRBD1 or TRBD2 (6 bases each). CDR3 size: 15 residues. CDR1 and CDR2 from the germline V gene are SGHTA and FQGNSA. Between the trimmed V and J ends, which lost 1 base and 2 bases, there was a span of 10 bases. The CDR3 DNA follows: TGTGCCAGCAGCTTAGTCGGGGGCTACACAGATACGCAGTATTTT. Encoded protein: CASSLVGGYTDTQYF.

This clone was counted a few times. The chain carries TRBV5-5 and TRBJ1-5, with 7 bases that match TRBD1. Germline trimming cut 1 base from V and 9 bases from J; bases unmatched to any gene: 4. Germline-derived CDR1 and CDR2 are SGHKS and YYEKEE (reference sequence). CDR3 length: 13 amino acids. This CDR3 is CASSLTGDGPQHF. In DNA, the CDR3 is TGTGCCAGCAGCTTGACAGGGGATGGGCCCCAGCATTTT. Full variable domain (rest looked up from reference TRBV5-5 and TRBJ1-5): DAGVTQSPTHLIKTRGQQVTLRCSPISGHKSVSWYQQVLGQGPQFIFQYYEKEERGRGNFPDRFSARQFPNYSSELNVNALLLGDSALYLCASSLTGDGPQHFGDGTRLSIL.

V gene TRBV7-2 combines with J gene TRBJ2-2; D gene uncertain. Trimming removed 5 bases from V and 2 bases from J, with 12 bases in between. CDR3 size: 15 residues. Germline values: CDR1 SGHTA, CDR2 FQGNSA. The CDR3 coding sequence is TGTGCCAGCAGCCCCACCCGGGTCAACACCGGGGAGCTGTTTTTT. Residues: CASSPTRVNTGELFF.

The gene calls are TRBV6-5 and TRBJ2-2, with TRBD1 matching over 7 bases. The CDR3 sequence is 15 residues long. CDR1 and CDR2 (germline): MNHEY, SVGAGI. Trimming removed 2 bases from V and 6 bases from J; junction bases left unmatched: 6. The CDR3 loop is CASSYATGSPGELFF. The CDR3 DNA is TGTGCCAGCAGTTACGCGACAGGGTCCCCCGGGGAGCTGTTTTTT.

This chain connects TRBV5-1 to TRBJ1-1; D call uncertain. The CDR3 has 12 amino acids. V lost 7 bases and J lost 5, with 12 bases in between. CDR1 is SGHRS, CDR2 YFSETQ, per germline. CDR3 coding DNA: TGCGCCAGCTCGTTACTAGGGACTGAAGCTTTCTTT. This codes for CASSLLGTEAFF.

This sequence joins TRBV9 and TRBJ2-7; D gene unclear. Trimming stripped 0 bases from V and 3 bases from J, with 10 bases between. The CDR3 sequence is 14 residues long. CDR1 and CDR2 (germline): SGDLS, YYNGEE. In DNA form, the CDR3 reads TGTGCCAGCAGCGTAGACAGTTTAATCTACGAGCAGTACTTC. Translating gives CASSVDSLIYEQYF.

The V gene is TRBV10-2, the J gene TRBJ1-1; TRBD1 aligns across 8 bases. CDR1 is WSHSY and CDR2 is SAAADI in the germline V gene. The CDR3 extends over 14 amino acids. V lost 5 bases and J lost 3; bases outside the gene matches: 5. The CDR3 DNA reads as TGCGCCAGCAGTCTGACAGGGGCGGACACTGAAGCTTTCTTT. This codes for CASSLTGADTEAFF.

This clone has only one observation. CDR3 protein: CASSIGQIGNEQFF. The CDR3 nucleotides are TGTGCCAGTAGTATAGGGCAGATAGGGAATGAGCAGTTCTTC. The V gene is TRBV19, the J gene TRBJ2-1, with D unresolved. Trimming cost V 1 base and J 7 bases, with 11 bases left between them. CDR1 and CDR2 from the germline V gene are LNHDA and SQIVND (reference sequence). CDR3 size: 14 residues.

This clone was found a few times. The J gene is TRBJ1-4, the V gene TRBV6-6, with a tentative D call TRBD1 (5 bases). Trimming shortened V by 2 bases and J by 4 bases, and 14 bases separated the two germline ends. The CDR3 spans 16 residues. CDR1 and CDR2 from the germline V gene are MNHNY and SVGAGI (reference sequence). The CDR3 loop is CASSYKTGPINEKLFF. Written as DNA, the CDR3 is TGTGCCAGCAGTTACAAAACAGGCCCCATTAATGAAAAACTGTTTTTT.

J is TRBJ2-7 and V is TRBV27; TRBD1 is a possible D gene (7 bases). This CDR3 comprises 14 residues. Germline assignment: CDR1 MNHEY and CDR2 SMNVEV (reference sequence). Trimming cost V 6 bases and J 0 bases, with 12 bases left between them. The CDR3 coding sequence is TGTGCCAGCAGCTTGGAGGGGGCCTCCTACGAGCAGTACTTC. Residues: CASSLEGASYEQYF.

The V gene is TRBV15, the J gene TRBJ2-2; the D call may be TRBD1 or TRBD2 (5 bases each). The CDR3 has 16 amino acids. Trimming left V 3 bases short and J 3 bases short, with 14 bases between. CDR1 is LNHNV, CDR2 YYDKDF, per germline (reference sequence). CDR3 protein: CATSRRSGTHTGELFF. The CDR3 nucleotides read TGTGCCACCAGCAGGAGATCCGGGACCCACACCGGGGAGCTGTTTTTT.

The rearrangement links TRBV6-6 to TRBJ1-5; weak D call: TRBD1 (6 bases). The V gene's germline CDR1 is MNHNY and CDR2 SVGAGI (reference sequence). Between the trimmed V and J ends, which lost 2 bases and 0 bases, there was a span of 8 bases. CDR3 length equals 15 residues. The DNA of the CDR3 is TGTGCCAGCAGTTACACAGGGAATAGCAATCAGCCCCAGCATTTT. Encoded protein: CASSYTGNSNQPQHF.

This chain connects TRBV7-9 to TRBJ2-5; 7 nucleotides match TRBD1. CDR1 and CDR2 from the germline V gene are SEHNR and FQNEAQ (reference sequence). This CDR3 is built from 14 residues. Trimming removed 5 bases from V and 5 bases from J; junction bases left unmatched: 8. CDR3 in DNA: TGTGCCAGCAGCCCAAGGACGACAGGGGAGACCCAGTACTTC. Its protein is CASSPRTTGETQYF.